A selection of T cell receptor beta chains follows, all from one sample in a study of T cells after yellow fever vaccination. TCRdb reprocessed the 5' RACE reads with MiXCR, giving one entry per CDR3 protein. The sample lists a few hundred thousand distinct CDR3 sequences, 8.7% seen once, with about a sixth in the top ten. This specimen consisted of PBMCs, obtained on the day of the first yellow fever vaccination. The receptors were sampled from a young man who received the YFV17D yellow fever vaccine. The CDR3 runs from the conserved cysteine through the conserved F or W. The D gene is left open where the match is weak. Some rows have no size entry. The others give once, few or many, or a class for an expanded clone.

J: TRBJ1-5; D: NA; V: TRBV9; size: few; length: 14; DNA: TGTGCCAGCAGCGAATACGGGGCCAGTCAGCCCCAGCATTTT; CDR3: CASSEYGASQPQHF
J: TRBJ1-2; D: NA; V: TRBV12-3/TRBV12-4; size: few; length: 15; DNA: TGTGCCAGCAGTTTAGCGGGTTCCAGGGTTCATGGCTACACCTTC; CDR3: CASSLAGSRVHGYTF
J: TRBJ1-1; D: NA; V: TRBV7-2; size: many; length: 11; DNA: TGTGCCAGCAGCATTTTACTAGAAGCTTTCTTT; CDR3: CASSILLEAFF
J: TRBJ1-3; D: NA; V: TRBV7-2; size: NA; length: 15; DNA: TGTGCCAGCAGCTTAGATCAGTTCGCGGGAAACACCATATATTTT; CDR3: CASSLDQFAGNTIYF
J: TRBJ2-5; D: NA; V: TRBV7-3; size: NA; length: 14; DNA: TGTGCCAGCAGCTTAACGTCGAACGAGGAGACCCAGTACTTC; CDR3: CASSLTSNEETQYF
J: TRBJ2-7; D: TRBD2; V: TRBV11-2; size: few; length: 14; DNA: TGTGCCAGCAGCTTAGTTCGCGGGGGCTACGAGCAGTACTTC; CDR3: CASSLVRGGYEQYF
J: TRBJ1-1; D: NA; V: TRBV4-3; size: few; length: 14; DNA: TGCGCCAGCAGCCAAAACGGGGGGCGGAATGAAGCTTTCTTT; CDR3: CASSQNGGRNEAFF
J: TRBJ2-1; D: NA; V: TRBV20-1; size: few; length: 13; DNA: TGCAGTGCTAGAATGCCCCCCGACCGGGGACGGTTCTTC; CDR3: CSARMPPDRGRFF
J: TRBJ2-1; D: NA; V: TRBV5-1; size: many; length: 15; DNA: TGCGCCAGCAGCTTGAGGGGGGGGGCTGGGAATGAGCAGTTCTTC; CDR3: CASSLRGGAGNEQFF
J: TRBJ2-7; D: TRBD1; V: TRBV18; size: many; length: 14; DNA: TGTGCCAGCTCACCCACCTCAGGGGGCCCCGAGCAGTACTTC; CDR3: CASSPTSGGPEQYF
J: TRBJ2-2; D: NA; V: TRBV5-6; size: NA; length: 15; DNA: TGTGCCACCCGGAGGAGTTCAGGTTACACCGGGGAGCTGTTTTTT; CDR3: CATRRSSGYTGELFF
J: TRBJ1-2; D: TRBD1; V: TRBV3-1; size: many; length: 14; DNA: TGTGCCAGCAGCCCCCGGGACAGGGTGCTTGGCTACACCTTC; CDR3: CASSPRDRVLGYTF
J: TRBJ2-5; D: TRBD1; V: TRBV5-6; size: NA; length: 14; DNA: TGTGCCAGCAGCCCCAGGGGGTTAAGGGAGACCCAGTACTTC; CDR3: CASSPRGLRETQYF
J: TRBJ2-3; D: TRBD1; V: TRBV12-3/TRBV12-4; size: NA; length: 15; DNA: TGTGCCAGCAGTTCGACAGGGGTTAGCACAGATACGCAGTATTTT; CDR3: CASSSTGVSTDTQYF
J: TRBJ2-1; D: TRBD1; V: TRBV10-3; size: NA; length: 15; DNA: TGTGCCATCAGTGAGAGGGGACAGGGCCACAATGAGCAGTTCTTC; CDR3: CAISERGQGHNEQFF
J: TRBJ2-1; D: TRBD2; V: TRBV9; size: NA; length: 16; DNA: TGTGCCAGCAGCGTAGAAGGCGGGGGCTCCTACAATGAGCAGTTCTTC; CDR3: CASSVEGGGSYNEQFF
J: TRBJ1-6; D: NA; V: TRBV14; size: few; length: 15; DNA: TGTGCCAGCAGCCAAGAATTCGGCACAGTTTCACCCCTCCACTTT; CDR3: CASSQEFGTVSPLHF
J: TRBJ2-1; D: TRBD1; V: TRBV9; size: few; length: 13; DNA: TGTGCCAGCAGCGTAGACAGGGGCAATGAGCAGTTCTTC; CDR3: CASSVDRGNEQFF
J: TRBJ1-6; D: NA; V: TRBV5-6; size: few; length: 14; DNA: TGTGCCAGCAGCTTGGGGGCCGATAATTCACCCCTCCACTTT; CDR3: CASSLGADNSPLHF
J: TRBJ1-2; D: NA; V: TRBV6-2/TRBV6-3; size: many; length: 15; DNA: TGTGCCAGCAGTTGGACCTCGCCGGCTAACTATGGCTACACCTTC; CDR3: CASSWTSPANYGYTF
J: TRBJ2-7; D: TRBD1; V: TRBV6-2/TRBV6-3; size: NA; length: 15; DNA: TGTGCCAGCAGTTACCCGGGACAGGGGATCAACGAGCAGTACTTC; CDR3: CASSYPGQGINEQYF
J: TRBJ1-5; D: TRBD1; V: TRBV25-1; size: NA; length: 19; DNA: TGTGCCAGCAGTGAGAAGGCTTACAGGGGGGGTTTTGGCACGGAGCCCCAGCATTTT; CDR3: CASSEKAYRGGFGTEPQHF
J: TRBJ1-3; D: NA; V: TRBV23-1; size: NA; length: 14; DNA: TGCGCCAGCAGTCGCCCCAGGGGAAGAAACACCATATATTTT; CDR3: CASSRPRGRNTIYF
J: TRBJ2-4; D: NA; V: TRBV7-9; size: few; length: 17; DNA: TGTGCCAGCAGCCACACGGACTACACCATAGCCAAAAACATTCAGTACTTC; CDR3: CASSHTDYTIAKNIQYF
J: TRBJ2-1; D: TRBD1; V: TRBV11-2; size: NA; length: 17; DNA: TGTGCCAGCAGCTTAAATTCACAGGGGAAGTACCACAATGAGCAGTTCTTC; CDR3: CASSLNSQGKYHNEQFF
J: TRBJ1-2; D: TRBD1; V: TRBV7-2; size: NA; length: 16; DNA: TGTGCCAGCAGCAAAGCCCCGGGACAGGGGAACTATGGCTACACCTTC; CDR3: CASSKAPGQGNYGYTF
J: TRBJ2-1; D: TRBD2; V: TRBV7-2; size: few; length: 15; DNA: TGTGCCAGCAGCGTAGCGGGGGGGGTTTACAATGAGCAGTTCTTC; CDR3: CASSVAGGVYNEQFF
J: TRBJ1-2; D: TRBD1; V: TRBV29-1; size: NA; length: 12; DNA: TGCAGCGTAGCAGGGGGCAACTATGGCTACACCTTC; CDR3: CSVAGGNYGYTF